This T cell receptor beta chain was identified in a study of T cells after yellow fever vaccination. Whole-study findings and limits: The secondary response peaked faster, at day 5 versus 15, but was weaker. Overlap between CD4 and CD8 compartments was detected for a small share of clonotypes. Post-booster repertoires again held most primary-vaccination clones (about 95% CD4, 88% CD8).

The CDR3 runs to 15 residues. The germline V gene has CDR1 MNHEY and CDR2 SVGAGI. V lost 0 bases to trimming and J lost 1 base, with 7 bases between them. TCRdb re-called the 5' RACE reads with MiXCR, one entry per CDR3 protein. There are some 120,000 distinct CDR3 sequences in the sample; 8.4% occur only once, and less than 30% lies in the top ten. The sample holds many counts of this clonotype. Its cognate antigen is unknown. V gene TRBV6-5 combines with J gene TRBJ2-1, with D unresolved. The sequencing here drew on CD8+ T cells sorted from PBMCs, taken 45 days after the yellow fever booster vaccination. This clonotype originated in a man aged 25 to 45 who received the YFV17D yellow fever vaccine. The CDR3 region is CASSYSVGSYNEQFF. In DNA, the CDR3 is TGTGCCAGCAGTTACTCAGTCGGTTCCTACAATGAGCAGTTCTTC.